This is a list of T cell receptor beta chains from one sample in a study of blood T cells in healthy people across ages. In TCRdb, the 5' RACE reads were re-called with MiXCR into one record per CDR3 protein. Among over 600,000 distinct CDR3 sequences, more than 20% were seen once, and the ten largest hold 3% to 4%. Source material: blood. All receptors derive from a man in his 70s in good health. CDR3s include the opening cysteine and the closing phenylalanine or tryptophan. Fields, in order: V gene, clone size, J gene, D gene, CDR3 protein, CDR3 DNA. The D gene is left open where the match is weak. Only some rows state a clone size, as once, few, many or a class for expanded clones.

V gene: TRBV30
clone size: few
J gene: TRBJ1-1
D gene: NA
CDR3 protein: CAWKRTEAFF
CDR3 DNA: TGTGCCTGGAAACGAACTGAAGCTTTCTTT

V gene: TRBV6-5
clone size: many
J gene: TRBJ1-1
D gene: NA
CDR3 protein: CASSYTENTEAFF
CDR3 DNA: TGTGCCAGCAGTTACACAGAGAACACTGAAGCTTTCTTT

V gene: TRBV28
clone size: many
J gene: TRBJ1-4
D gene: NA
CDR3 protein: CASSFPDSTTNEKLFF
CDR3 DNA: TGTGCCAGCAGTTTCCCTGACAGTACAACTAATGAAAAACTGTTTTTT

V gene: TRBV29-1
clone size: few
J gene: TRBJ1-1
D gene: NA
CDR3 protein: CSVQADTMNTEAFF
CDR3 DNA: TGCAGCGTGCAGGCAGACACCATGAACACTGAAGCTTTCTTT

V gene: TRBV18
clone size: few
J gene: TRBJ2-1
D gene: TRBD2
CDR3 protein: CASSPLGLAGSNEQFF
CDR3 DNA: TGTGCCAGCTCACCACTAGGACTAGCGGGTAGTAATGAGCAGTTCTTC

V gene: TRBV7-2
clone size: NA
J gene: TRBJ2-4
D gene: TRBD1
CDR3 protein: CASSSRTGLGTKNIQYF
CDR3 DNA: TGTGCCAGCAGCTCACGGACAGGGTTAGGGACCAAAAACATTCAGTACTTC

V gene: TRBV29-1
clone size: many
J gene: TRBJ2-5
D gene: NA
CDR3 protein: CSVEKGRETQYF
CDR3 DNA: TGCAGCGTTGAAAAGGGGAGGGAGACCCAGTACTTC

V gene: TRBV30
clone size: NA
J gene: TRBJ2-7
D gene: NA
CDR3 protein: CAWSDSYEQYF
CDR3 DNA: TGTGCCTGGAGTGACAGCTACGAGCAGTACTTC

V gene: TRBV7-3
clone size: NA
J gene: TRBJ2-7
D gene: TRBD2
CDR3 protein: CASSSHTSGTSYEQYF
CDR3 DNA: TGTGCCAGCAGCTCCCACACTAGCGGGACCTCCTACGAGCAGTACTTC

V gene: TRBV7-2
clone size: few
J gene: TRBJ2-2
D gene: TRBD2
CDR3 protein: CASSLFPSGGSSTGELFF
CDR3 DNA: TGTGCCAGCAGCTTATTTCCCTCTGGCGGGAGTAGTACCGGGGAGCTGTTTTTT

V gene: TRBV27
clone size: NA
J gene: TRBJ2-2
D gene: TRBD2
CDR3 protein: CASSLEASGRHTGELFF
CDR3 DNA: TGTGCCAGCAGTTTAGAGGCTAGCGGGAGACACACCGGGGAGCTGTTTTTT

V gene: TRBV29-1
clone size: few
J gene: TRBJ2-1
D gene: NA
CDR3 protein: CSVGSSNEQFF
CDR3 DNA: TGCAGCGTTGGCTCTAGCAATGAGCAGTTCTTC

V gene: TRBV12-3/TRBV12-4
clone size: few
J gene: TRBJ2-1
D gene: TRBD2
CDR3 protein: CASSPPASGTKGNEQFF
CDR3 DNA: TGTGCCAGCAGCCCCCCGGCTAGCGGGACAAAGGGCAATGAGCAGTTCTTC

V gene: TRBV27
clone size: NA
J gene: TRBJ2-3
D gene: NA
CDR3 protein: CAGPRENTQYF
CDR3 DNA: TGTGCCGGCCCCAGGGAAAATACGCAGTATTTT

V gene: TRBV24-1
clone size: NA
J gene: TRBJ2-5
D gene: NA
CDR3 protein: CATSDSSGARGRETQYF
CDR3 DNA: TGTGCCACCAGTGATTCATCGGGGGCCAGGGGCCGAGAGACCCAGTACTTC

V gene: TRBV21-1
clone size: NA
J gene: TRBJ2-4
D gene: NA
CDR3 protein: CASSKAHDLWENIQYF
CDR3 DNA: TGTGCCAGCAGCAAAGCCCACGATCTTTGGGAAAACATTCAGTACTTC

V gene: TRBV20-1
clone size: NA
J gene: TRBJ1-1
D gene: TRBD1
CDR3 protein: CSASEDDRVRRTEAFF
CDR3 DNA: TGCAGTGCTAGCGAGGACGACAGGGTCCGGCGCACTGAAGCTTTCTTT

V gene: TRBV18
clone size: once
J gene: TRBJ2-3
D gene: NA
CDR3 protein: CAGSAKMGTDTQYF
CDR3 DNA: TGTGCCGGCTCAGCAAAAATGGGGACAGATACGCAGTATTTT

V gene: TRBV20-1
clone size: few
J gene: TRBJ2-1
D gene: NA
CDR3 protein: CSARDRLGLGSYNEQFF
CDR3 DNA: TGCAGTGCTAGAGATCGACTAGGCCTAGGCTCCTACAATGAGCAGTTCTTC

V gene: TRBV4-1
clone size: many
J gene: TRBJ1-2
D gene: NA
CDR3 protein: CASRPGNLGGYTF
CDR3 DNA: TGCGCCAGCAGACCAGGGAATTTAGGGGGCTACACCTTC

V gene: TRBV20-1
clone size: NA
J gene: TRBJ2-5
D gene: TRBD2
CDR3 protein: CSARETSGRETQYF
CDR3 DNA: TGCAGTGCTAGGGAAACTAGCGGTCGGGAGACCCAGTACTTC